A selection of T cell receptor beta chains follows, all from one sample in a study of neurological immune-mediated disorders. TCRdb redid the calling of the 5' RACE reads with MiXCR, one entry per CDR3 protein. The sample lists about 33,000 distinct CDR3 sequences; over 1.2% were seen once. What was sequenced was PBMCs. The receptors originated from a young woman with multiple sclerosis. Each CDR3 is given with its conserved first and last residue. D genes are given only for firm matches. Part of the rows lack a size; the others show once, few, many or a class for expanded clones.

D gene	V gene	J gene	clone size	CDR3 DNA	CDR3 protein
.	TRBV7-2	TRBJ2-5	many	TGTGCCAGCAGCTCGACCGGAGAGACCCAGTACTTC	CASSSTGETQYF
.	TRBV5-1	TRBJ2-3	many	TGCGCCAGCACCATTATGACAGGGAGGACAGATACGCAGTATTTT	CASTIMTGRTDTQYF
.	TRBV20-1	TRBJ2-5	many	TGCAGTGCTCGGTGGTTGGGACAAGAGACCCAGTACTTC	CSARWLGQETQYF
.	TRBV7-2	TRBJ1-5	many	TGTGCCAGCAGCCCCAGGGGTGGTCAGCCCCAGCATTTT	CASSPRGGQPQHF
.	TRBV4-2	TRBJ1-1	many	TGTGCCAGCAGCCAAGAGGATACAGGGCAGAACACTGAAGCTTTCTTT	CASSQEDTGQNTEAFF
.	TRBV7-6	TRBJ1-5	many	TGTGCCAGCAGCTTAACGGGGGATCAGCCCCAGCATTTT	CASSLTGDQPQHF
.	TRBV27	TRBJ2-2	many	TGTGCCAGCAGTTTAAGGGGGGCTCGAGGCGGGGAGCTGTTTTTT	CASSLRGARGGELFF
TRBD1	TRBV20-1	TRBJ1-1	many	TGCAGTGCTAGAGACGGACAGGGGGGGACTGAAGCTTTCTTT	CSARDGQGGTEAFF
.	TRBV10-3	TRBJ1-5	many	TGTGCCATCAGTGCGAGCAATCAGCCCCAGCATTTT	CAISASNQPQHF
.	TRBV7-3	TRBJ2-1	.	TGTGCCAGCAGCTTAGGTTCTTACTCCTACAATGAGCAGTTCTTC	CASSLGSYSYNEQFF
TRBD2	TRBV10-3	TRBJ2-1	many	TGTGCCATCGGCGGGACTAGCCCTTCCTACAATGAGCAGTTCTTC	CAIGGTSPSYNEQFF
.	TRBV12-3/TRBV12-4	TRBJ1-3	many	TGTGCCAGCAGTGGACAGCTCTCTGGAAACACCATATATTTT	CASSGQLSGNTIYF
TRBD2	TRBV5-1	TRBJ2-3	many	TGCGCCAGCAGCTGGACTAGTAAGTCGGGCACAGATACGCAGTATTTT	CASSWTSKSGTDTQYF
.	TRBV4-2	TRBJ1-2	many	TGTGCCAGCAGCCAAGGATCCGGGGACTCTGGCTACACCTTC	CASSQGSGDSGYTF
.	TRBV7-9	TRBJ2-3	many	TGTGCCAGCAGCTTGGGCCGACTCACAGGGAGGGTACGAGATACGCAGTATTTT	CASSLGRLTGRVRDTQYF
.	TRBV3-1	TRBJ2-3	many	TGTGCCAGCAGCCCATATCGCGGGGCCGCAGATACGCAGTATTTT	CASSPYRGAADTQYF
.	TRBV20-1	TRBJ2-3	many	TGCAGTGCTAGGAAGCCCGGGACCACAGATACGCAGTATTTT	CSARKPGTTDTQYF
.	TRBV20-1	TRBJ2-5	.	TGCAGTGTCTCACCGGGACTGCAAGAGACCCAGTACTTC	CSVSPGLQETQYF
TRBD1	TRBV7-2	TRBJ1-1	many	TGTGCCAGCAGCTTCGACAGGGGGGGAGAAGCTTTCTTT	CASSFDRGGEAFF
.	TRBV10-3	TRBJ2-7	many	TGTGCCGCAACTGGGGGTTACGAGCAGTACTTC	CAATGGYEQYF
TRBD2	TRBV24-1	TRBJ2-3	many	TGTGCCACCAGTGATAGCGGGGGGGTGCAAAATACGCAGTATTTT	CATSDSGGVQNTQYF
TRBD1	TRBV7-3	TRBJ1-2	few	TGTGCCAGCAGCGCAGGCGGGACAGGGGATGGCTACACCTTC	CASSAGGTGDGYTF
.	TRBV29-1	TRBJ2-7	many	TGCAGCGTTGCACAGGTAGTAGGGTACGAGCAGTACTTC	CSVAQVVGYEQYF
.	TRBV6-5	TRBJ1-2	many	TGTGCCAGCAGTTACTCCCTAGACGGCGTCGTCTACTATGGCTACACCTTC	CASSYSLDGVVYYGYTF
TRBD2	TRBV5-5	TRBJ2-1	many	TGTGCCAGCAGCTTCTCGGTATTAGCGGGTGAGCAGTTCTTC	CASSFSVLAGEQFF
TRBD1	TRBV7-2	TRBJ2-3	many	TGTGCCAGCAGCTGGGGACAGGGGTTTACAGATACGCAGTATTTT	CASSWGQGFTDTQYF
.	TRBV9	TRBJ1-2	many	TGTGCCAGCAGCGTAGCAGGCTATGGCTACACCTTC	CASSVAGYGYTF
.	TRBV18	TRBJ2-7	many	TGTGCCAGCTCACGTCAGGGGGGCGAGCAGTACTTC	CASSRQGGEQYF
.	TRBV7-2	TRBJ1-2	many	TGTGCCAGCAGCTTAGGACTTAACTATGGCTACACCTTC	CASSLGLNYGYTF
.	TRBV5-1	TRBJ2-7	many	TGCGCCAGCAGCTTGGAACAGGGCGGACTCTACGAGCAGTACTTC	CASSLEQGGLYEQYF
.	TRBV12-3/TRBV12-4	TRBJ1-2	many	TGTGCCAGCAGGAAGGGGTCCAACCGCTATGGCTACACCTTC	CASRKGSNRYGYTF
TRBD1	TRBV25-1	TRBJ1-2	.	TGTGCCAGCAGTGCCCGAACAGGGGGCGACTATGGCTACACCTTC	CASSARTGGDYGYTF
.	TRBV5-6	TRBJ1-2	many	TGTGCCAGCAGCCAGTGGGGGTTGGGCTATGGCTACACCTTC	CASSQWGLGYGYTF
.	TRBV21-1	TRBJ2-7	many	TGTGCCAGCCCCGGAGACCCCTCAGGGTGGAACTACGAGCAGTACTTC	CASPGDPSGWNYEQYF
.	TRBV5-6	TRBJ2-1	many	TGTGCCAGCACCTATACCCCCAGAGTTTACAATGAGCAGTTCTTC	CASTYTPRVYNEQFF
.	TRBV3-1	TRBJ1-2	many	TGTGCCAGCAGCCAAGGGGGGAAAGGCTACACCTTC	CASSQGGKGYTF
TRBD1	TRBV24-1	TRBJ2-4	many	TGTGCCACCAGTGACCCCGGGACAGGTGCCAACATTCAGTACTTC	CATSDPGTGANIQYF